What follows are 25 T cell receptor beta chains derived from one specimen sequenced in a study of blood T cell repertoires in COVID-19. The table came from immunoSEQ multiplex PCR; TCRdb's copy has only in-frame clones and leaves some out. The table shows approximately 280,000 clones, with around 90% occurring only once. Material: peripheral blood. Every receptor here comes from a young woman with COVID-19, enrolled during active disease.

The chain carries TRBV7-8 and TRBJ2-1, with 7 bases fitting TRBD1. In germline, CDR1 is SGHVS, CDR2 FQNEAQ. The CDR3 covers 17 residues. J lost 0 bases, V lost 4 bases, and 9 bases had no gene match. CDR3 region: CASSSDPQGDSYNEQFF. For the CDR3, the DNA is TGTGCCAGCAGCTCCGACCCCCAGGGGGACTCCTACAATGAGCAGTTCTTC.

This sequence joins TRBV25-1 and TRBJ2-7; perhaps TRBD1 as D (5 bases). Germline lookup yields CDR1 MGHDK and CDR2 SYGVNS. This CDR3 region has 15 residues. V was trimmed by 2 bases and J by 3 bases, leaving 14 bases between them. The CDR3: CASSEESPGLYEQYF. As DNA, the CDR3 is TGTGCCAGCAGTGAAGAGAGTCCAGGGCTCTACGAGCAGTACTTC.

Notes on this clone: Distinct nucleotide sequences in the sample also encode this CDR3. The J gene is TRBJ1-2, the V gene TRBV9, with TRBD1 matching over 7 bases. This CDR3 contains 15 residues. Germline CDR1 and CDR2: SGDLS and YYNGEE. J was trimmed by 2 bases and V by 0 bases; bases with no gene match: 4. The CDR3 protein is CASSVGTGGNYGYTF. Written as DNA, the CDR3 is TGTGCCAGCAGCGTAGGGACAGGTGGAAACTATGGCTACACCTTC.

J is TRBJ1-5 and V is TRBV2, with TRBD1 as a possible D gene (5 bases). Germline CDR1 reads SNHLY; CDR2 reads FYNNEI. Deletions cut 8 bases from V and 6 bases from J, with 14 bases between. This CDR3 spans 13 amino acids. CDR3 in DNA: TGTGCCAGCGTCACCCAAAGGGGTCAGCCCCAGCATTTT. It translates to CASVTQRGQPQHF.

V usage is TRBV4-3 and J usage is TRBJ2-5, with 8 bases lining up with TRBD1. This CDR3 spans 16 amino acids. J lost 5 bases, V lost 4 bases, and 12 bases had no gene match. Germline values: CDR1 LGHNA, CDR2 YSLEER. Written as DNA, the CDR3 is TGCGCCAGCAGCCTTCTAAGGACAGGGAAAAGGGAGACCCAGTACTTC. Translated, it gives CASSLLRTGKRETQYF.

This clone was seen a single time. V and J are TRBV2 and TRBJ2-1; TRBD2 aligns across 9 bases. Per germline, CDR1 SNHLY and CDR2 FYNNEI. V gave up 7 bases and J gave up 7 bases; unmatched junction bases: 11. This CDR3 spans 15 amino acids. Written as DNA, the CDR3 is TGTGCCAGCAAGGCCCTAGCGGGGTCTGAAAATGAGCAGTTCTTC. Translation gives CASKALAGSENEQFF. The full variable domain, its missing parts supplied by reference TRBV2 and TRBJ2-1, is EPEVTQTPSHQVTQMGQEVILRCVPISNHLYFYWYRQILGQKVEFLVSFYNNEISEKSEIFDDQFSVERPDGSNFTLKIRSTKLEDSAMYFCASKALAGSENEQFFGPGTRLTVL.

A single count supports this clone. The chain links TRBV28 to TRBJ2-7; TRBD2 agrees at 7 bases. V lost 10 bases to trimming and J lost 2 bases; unmatched junction nucleotides: 8. The CDR3 covers 13 residues. Germline V gene sequence: CDR1 MDHEN, CDR2 SYDVKM. CDR3 sequence (DNA): TGTGCCATAGGGACTATTCAAACCTACGAGCAGTACTTC. Translated: CAIGTIQTYEQYF.

This sequence joins TRBV27 and TRBJ2-5, with 10 bases lining up with TRBD1. The V and J ends lost 3 bases and 6 bases, in that order; junction bases with no gene match: 7. Germline V gene data show CDR1 as MNHEY and CDR2 as SMNVEV (reference sequence). The CDR3 loop spans 15 amino acids. CDR3: CASSLSGQGRKTQYF. The CDR3 coding sequence is TGTGCCAGCAGTTTGTCGGGACAGGGGAGGAAGACCCAGTACTTC.

The chain links TRBV5-1 to TRBJ1-5; D is undetermined. Germline V CDR1 and CDR2: SGHRS, YFSETQ. The CDR3 runs 15 residues. Trimming cost V 1 base and J 6 bases, with 14 bases left between them. CDR3 DNA sequence: TGCGCCAGCAGCTTGTCAGGAGGCCTGACTCAGCCCCAGCATTTT. Translation: CASSLSGGLTQPQHF.

The rearrangement uses TRBV5-1 and TRBJ2-3; tentative D call: TRBD2 (5 bases). The CDR3 runs 13 residues. V was shortened by 1 base and J by 4 bases, with 7 bases between the two germline ends. Germline values: CDR1 SGHRS, CDR2 YFSETQ. Here the CDR3 DNA reads TGCGCCAGCAGCTTGAGGCGGGCAGATACGCAGTATTTT. Translation: CASSLRRADTQYF.

The chain employs TRBV7-2 and TRBJ1-1, with D uncertain. Germline values: CDR1 SGHTA, CDR2 FQGNSA. The CDR3 spans 13 residues. The V and J ends lost 3 bases and 2 bases respectively, with 7 bases between them. In DNA form, the CDR3 reads TGTGCCAGCAGCTTCAAAATTAACACTGAAGCTTTCTTT. This encodes CASSFKINTEAFF.

The V call is TRBV11-2, the J call TRBJ1-6; 7 bases align to TRBD1. The CDR3 totals 18 residues. Germline-derived CDR1 and CDR2 are SGHAT and FQNNGV. Trimming removed 5 bases from V and 0 bases from J; junction bases left unmatched: 10. CDR3: CASSGDSDITSYNSPLHF. As DNA, the CDR3 is TGTGCCAGCAGCGGGGACAGCGATATCACCTCCTATAATTCACCCCTCCACTTT.

The chain has TRBV14 and TRBJ1-1, with TRBD1 as a possible D gene (6 bases). Between the trimmed V and J ends, which lost 7 bases and 5 bases, there was a span of 14 bases. The CDR3 is 13 amino acids. Germline CDR1 and CDR2: SGHDN and FVKESK. Here the CDR3 DNA reads TGTGCCAGCACGAGCCGAGGGGGTACTGAAGCTTTCTTT. This translates into CASTSRGGTEAFF.

This rearrangement joins TRBV14 to TRBJ2-2; 8 nucleotides agree with TRBD2. Losses at the gene ends were 7 bases for V and 7 bases for J; bases not matched to a gene: 17. The CDR3 has 17 residues. Germline V lookup: CDR1 SGHDN, CDR2 FVKESK. This CDR3 reads CASNGRDNGRAGGELFF. CDR3 DNA: TGTGCCAGCAATGGGCGGGATAACGGGAGGGCCGGCGGGGAGCTGTTTTTT.

With regard to this clone: Compared with germline, one end of the junction differs, possibly owing to a read error. J is TRBJ2-3 and V is TRBV7-7, with D perhaps matching TRBD1 or TRBD2 (5 bases each). CDR3 length: 13 amino acids. Germline lookup yields CDR1 SSHAT and CDR2 FNYEAQ (reference sequence). CDR3 amino acids: CASSLALQGPQYF. CDR3 coding DNA: TGTGCTAGCAGCTTAGCGCTTCAGGGTCCGCAGTATTTT.

This sequence joins TRBV19 and TRBJ1-2, with 7 bases aligning to TRBD1. Looked up from germline, CDR1 is LNHDA and CDR2 is SQIVND (reference sequence). Trimming cost V 4 bases and J 0 bases; bases outside gene matches: 11. The CDR3 length is 17 residues. The CDR3 DNA reads as TGTGCCAGTAGTAGTGGGACAGACCAAACTTCTAACTATGGCTACACCTTC. Its protein product is CASSSGTDQTSNYGYTF.

The rearrangement joins TRBV18 to TRBJ1-5, with a weak D call TRBD1 (5 bases). V was pared by 2 bases and J by 6 bases, with 11 bases between. Looked up from germline, CDR1 is KGHSH and CDR2 is LQKENI. The CDR3 is made up of 14 amino acids. In DNA, the CDR3 is TGTGCCAGCTCACCAAGTCAGGGTACTCAGCCCCAGCATTTT. Translated, it gives CASSPSQGTQPQHF.

V gene TRBV18 combines with J gene TRBJ1-3; no firm D call. V was trimmed by 4 bases and J by 1 base, leaving 11 bases between them. There are 15 residues in the CDR3. The germline V gene has CDR1 KGHSH and CDR2 LQKENI. As DNA, the CDR3 is TGTGCCAGCTCACAGATTTCGAGGTCTGGAAACACCATATATTTT. Protein product: CASSQISRSGNTIYF.

The rearrangement uses TRBV9 and TRBJ2-7; TRBD2 aligns across 10 bases. From germline, CDR1 is SGDLS and CDR2 YYNGEE. V lost 5 bases, J lost 2 bases, and 4 bases stayed unmatched. This CDR3 is 14 amino acids long. CDR3 amino acids: CASRPSGRAYEQYF. The CDR3 nucleotides are TGTGCCAGCAGACCCAGCGGGAGGGCCTACGAGCAGTACTTC.

The V call is TRBV12-3 or TRBV12-4, the J call TRBJ2-1; maybe TRBD2 (5 bases). This CDR3 has 12 residues. V was shortened by 10 bases and J by 4 bases, with 11 bases between the two germline ends. CDR3: CATLSGYNEQFF. Written as DNA, the CDR3 is TGTGCCACACTGAGCGGATACAATGAGCAGTTCTTC.

V is TRBV2 and J is TRBJ2-5, with 12 bases identical to TRBD2. V trimming: 6 bases; J trimming: 2 bases; junction bases outside the gene matches: 4. Germline assignment: CDR1 SNHLY and CDR2 FYNNEI. The CDR3 runs 15 residues. The CDR3 nucleotides are TGTGCCAGCAGGGGGACTAGCGGGTTTCAAGAGACCCAGTACTTC. Encoded protein: CASRGTSGFQETQYF.

A single count supports this clone. The rearrangement joins TRBV4-3 to TRBJ2-1; 10 bases align to TRBD2. This CDR3 is 16 amino acids long. V trimming: 5 bases; J trimming: 7 bases; junction bases outside the gene matches: 11. Germline-derived CDR1 and CDR2 are LGHNA and YSLEER. This chain's CDR3 is CASSDVQGLARNEQFF. In nucleotides, the CDR3 is TGCGCCAGCAGCGACGTCCAGGGACTAGCGAGAAATGAGCAGTTCTTC.

This rearrangement joins TRBV2 to TRBJ2-7; 9 bases fit TRBD1. V lost 4 bases and J lost 3; bases outside the gene matches: 10. The CDR3 sequence is 16 residues long. Looked up from germline, CDR1 is SNHLY and CDR2 is FYNNEI. CDR3 sequence (DNA): TGTGCCAGCAGTGTGGGGACCGGGACAGGGATCTACGAGCAGTACTTC. Residues: CASSVGTGTGIYEQYF.

The V call is TRBV7-9, the J call TRBJ2-3, with D maybe TRBD1 (5 bases). Germline assignment: CDR1 SEHNR and CDR2 FQNEAQ (reference sequence). The CDR3 runs to 14 residues. V was shortened by 1 base and J by 4 bases, with 9 bases between the two germline ends. The CDR3 sequence is CASSLGRAPDTQYF. CDR3 sequence (DNA): TGTGCCAGCAGCTTAGGCAGGGCTCCAGATACGCAGTATTTT.

The chain employs TRBV7-9 and TRBJ1-1; D uncertain. Looked up from germline, CDR1 is SEHNR and CDR2 is FQNEAQ (reference sequence). This CDR3 is built from 11 residues. The V end lost 3 bases, the J end lost 7 bases, and 6 bases lay between the germline ends. The CDR3 sequence: CASSLSDEAFF. CDR3 nucleotide sequence: TGTGCCAGCAGCTTGTCAGATGAAGCTTTCTTT.